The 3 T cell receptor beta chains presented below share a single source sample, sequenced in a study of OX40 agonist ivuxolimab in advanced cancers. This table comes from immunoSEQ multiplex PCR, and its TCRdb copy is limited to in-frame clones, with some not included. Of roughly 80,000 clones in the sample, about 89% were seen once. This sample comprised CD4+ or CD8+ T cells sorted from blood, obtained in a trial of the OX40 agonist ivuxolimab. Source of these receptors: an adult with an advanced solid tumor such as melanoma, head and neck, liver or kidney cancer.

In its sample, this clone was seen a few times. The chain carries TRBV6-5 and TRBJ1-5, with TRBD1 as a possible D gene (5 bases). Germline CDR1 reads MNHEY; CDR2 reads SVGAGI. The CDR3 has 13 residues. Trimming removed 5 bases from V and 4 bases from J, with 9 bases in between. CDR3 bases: TGTGCCAGCAGTCTTGACAGAAATCAGCCCCAGCATTTT. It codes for CASSLDRNQPQHF.

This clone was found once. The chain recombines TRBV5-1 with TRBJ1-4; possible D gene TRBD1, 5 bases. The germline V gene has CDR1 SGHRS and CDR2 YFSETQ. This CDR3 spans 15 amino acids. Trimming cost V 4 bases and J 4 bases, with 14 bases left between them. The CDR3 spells CASSLEGSGNEKLFF. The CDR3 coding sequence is TGCGCCAGCAGCCTTGAGGGGAGTGGTAATGAAAAACTGTTTTTT.

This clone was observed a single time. The CDR3 DNA follows: TGTGCCAGCAGTCGCAGGGGAGTCGACATTCAGTACTTC. Encoded protein: CASSRRGVDIQYF. The chain is built from TRBV11-2 and TRBJ2-4, with D perhaps matching TRBD1 (6 bases). Trimming took off 6 bases at V and 8 bases at J, with 14 bases between the two ends. The CDR3 runs to 13 residues. The germline gives CDR1 SGHAT, CDR2 FQNNGV.